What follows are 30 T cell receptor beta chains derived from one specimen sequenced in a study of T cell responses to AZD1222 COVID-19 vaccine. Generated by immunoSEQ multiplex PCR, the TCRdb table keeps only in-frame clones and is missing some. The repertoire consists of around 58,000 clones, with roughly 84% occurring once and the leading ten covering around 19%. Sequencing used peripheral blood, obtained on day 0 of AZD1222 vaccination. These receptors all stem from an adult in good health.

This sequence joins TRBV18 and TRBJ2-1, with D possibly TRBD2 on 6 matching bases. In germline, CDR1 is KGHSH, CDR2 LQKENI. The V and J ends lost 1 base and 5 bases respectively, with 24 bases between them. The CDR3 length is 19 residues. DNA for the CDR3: TGTGCCAGCTCACCACTTTATCCGGGGGAAGAGGGCAGGGACAATGAGCAGTTCTTC. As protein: CASSPLYPGEEGRDNEQFF.

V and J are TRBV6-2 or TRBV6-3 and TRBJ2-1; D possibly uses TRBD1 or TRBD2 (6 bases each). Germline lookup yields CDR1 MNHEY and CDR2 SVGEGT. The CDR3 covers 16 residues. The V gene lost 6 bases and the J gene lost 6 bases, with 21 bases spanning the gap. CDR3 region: CASSVNRDKGGNEQFF. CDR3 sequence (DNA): TGTGCCAGCAGCGTTAACCGGGACAAGGGGGGCAATGAGCAGTTCTTC.

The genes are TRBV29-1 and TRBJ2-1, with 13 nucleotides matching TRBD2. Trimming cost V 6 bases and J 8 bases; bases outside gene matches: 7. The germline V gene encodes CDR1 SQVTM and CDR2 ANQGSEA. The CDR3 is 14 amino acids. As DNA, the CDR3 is TGCAGCGTGGATCGGACTAGCGGGAGCTATGAGCAGTTCTTC. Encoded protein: CSVDRTSGSYEQFF.

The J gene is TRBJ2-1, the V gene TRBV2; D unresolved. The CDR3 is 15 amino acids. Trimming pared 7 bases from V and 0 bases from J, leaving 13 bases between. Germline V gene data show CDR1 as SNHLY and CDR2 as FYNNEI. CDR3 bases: TGTGCCAGCAAGAGAGAAATTAGCTCCTACAATGAGCAGTTCTTC. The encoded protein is CASKREISSYNEQFF.

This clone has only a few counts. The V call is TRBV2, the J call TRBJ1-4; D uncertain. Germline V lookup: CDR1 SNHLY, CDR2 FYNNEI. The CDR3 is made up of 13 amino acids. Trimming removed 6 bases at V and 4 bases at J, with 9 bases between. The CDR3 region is CASSLLSNEKLFF. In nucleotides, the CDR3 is TGTGCCAGCAGCCTCCTCAGTAATGAAAAACTGTTTTTT.

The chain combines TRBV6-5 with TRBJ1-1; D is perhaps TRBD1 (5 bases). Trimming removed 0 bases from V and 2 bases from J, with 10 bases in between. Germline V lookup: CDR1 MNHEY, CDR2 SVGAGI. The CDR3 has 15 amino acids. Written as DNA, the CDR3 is TGTGCCAGCAGTTACTCGGGGGTCCTTAACACTGAAGCTTTCTTT. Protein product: CASSYSGVLNTEAFF.

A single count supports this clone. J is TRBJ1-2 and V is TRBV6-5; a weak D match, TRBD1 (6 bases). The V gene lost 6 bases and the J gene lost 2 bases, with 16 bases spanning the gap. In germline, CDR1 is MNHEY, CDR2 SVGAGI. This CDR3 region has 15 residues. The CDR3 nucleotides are TGTGCCAGCAGAAACTTGGACAGCTTAAACTATGGCTACACCTTC. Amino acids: CASRNLDSLNYGYTF.

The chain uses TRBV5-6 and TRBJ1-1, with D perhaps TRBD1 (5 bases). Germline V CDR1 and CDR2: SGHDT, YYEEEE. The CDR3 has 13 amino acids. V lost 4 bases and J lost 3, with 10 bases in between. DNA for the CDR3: TGTGCCAGCAGCACCACCAGGGACACTGAAGCTTTCTTT. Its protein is CASSTTRDTEAFF.

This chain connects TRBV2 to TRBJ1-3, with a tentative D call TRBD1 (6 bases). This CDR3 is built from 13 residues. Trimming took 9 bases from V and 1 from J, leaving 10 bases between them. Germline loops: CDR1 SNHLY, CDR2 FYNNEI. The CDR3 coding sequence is TGTGCCAGTACAGGGTTATCTGGAAACACCATATATTTT. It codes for CASTGLSGNTIYF.

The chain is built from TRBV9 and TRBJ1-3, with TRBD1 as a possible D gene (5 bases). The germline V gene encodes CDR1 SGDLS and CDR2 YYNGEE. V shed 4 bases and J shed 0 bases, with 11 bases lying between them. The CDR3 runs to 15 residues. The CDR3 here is CASSPQGYSGNTIYF. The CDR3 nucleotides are TGTGCCAGCAGCCCTCAGGGTTACTCTGGAAACACCATATATTTT.

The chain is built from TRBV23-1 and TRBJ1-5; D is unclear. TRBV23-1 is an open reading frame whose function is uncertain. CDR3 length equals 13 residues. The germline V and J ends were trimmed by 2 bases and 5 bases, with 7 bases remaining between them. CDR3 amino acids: CASSQGNDQPQHF. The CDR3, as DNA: TGCGCCAGCAGTCAAGGGAATGATCAGCCCCAGCATTTT.

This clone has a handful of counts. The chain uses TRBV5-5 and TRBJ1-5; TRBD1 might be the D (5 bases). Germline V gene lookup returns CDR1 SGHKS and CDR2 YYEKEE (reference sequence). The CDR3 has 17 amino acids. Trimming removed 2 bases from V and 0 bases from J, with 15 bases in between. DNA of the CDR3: TGTGCCAGCAGCTTAGGAATTAGGGGTCCTAGCAATCAGCCCCAGCATTTT. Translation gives CASSLGIRGPSNQPQHF.

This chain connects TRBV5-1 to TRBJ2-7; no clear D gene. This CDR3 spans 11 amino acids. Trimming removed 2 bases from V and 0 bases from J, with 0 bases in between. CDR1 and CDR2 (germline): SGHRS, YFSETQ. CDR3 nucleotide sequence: TGCGCCAGCAGCTTCTCCTACGAGCAGTACTTC. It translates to CASSFSYEQYF.

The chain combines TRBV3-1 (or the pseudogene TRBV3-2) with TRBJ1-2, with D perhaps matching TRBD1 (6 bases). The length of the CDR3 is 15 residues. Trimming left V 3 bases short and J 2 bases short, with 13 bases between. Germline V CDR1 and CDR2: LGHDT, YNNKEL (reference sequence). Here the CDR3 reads CASSHLGQSNYGYTF. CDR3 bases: TGTGCCAGCAGCCATCTAGGACAGAGCAACTATGGCTACACCTTC.

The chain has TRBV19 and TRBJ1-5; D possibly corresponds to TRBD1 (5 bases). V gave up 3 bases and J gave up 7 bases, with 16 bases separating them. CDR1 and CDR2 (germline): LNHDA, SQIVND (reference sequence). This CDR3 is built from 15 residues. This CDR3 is CASSMVEGRLQPQHF. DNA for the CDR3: TGTGCCAGTAGTATGGTGGAGGGGAGGTTGCAGCCCCAGCATTTT.

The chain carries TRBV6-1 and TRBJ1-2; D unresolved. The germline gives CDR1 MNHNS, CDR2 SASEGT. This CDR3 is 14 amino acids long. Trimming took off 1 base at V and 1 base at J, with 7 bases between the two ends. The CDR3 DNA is TGTGCCAGCAGTGAAGGTCACCTTAACTATGGCTACACCTTC. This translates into CASSEGHLNYGYTF.

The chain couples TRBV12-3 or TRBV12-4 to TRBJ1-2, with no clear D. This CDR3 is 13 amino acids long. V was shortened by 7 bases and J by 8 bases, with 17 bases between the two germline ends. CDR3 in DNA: TGTGCCAGCATCTTACCCGGGTTACGCGGCTACACCTTC. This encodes CASILPGLRGYTF.

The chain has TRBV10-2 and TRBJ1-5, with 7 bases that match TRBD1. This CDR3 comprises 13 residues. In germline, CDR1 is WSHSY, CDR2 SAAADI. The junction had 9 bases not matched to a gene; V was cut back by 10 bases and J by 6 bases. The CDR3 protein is CATGQAPGQPQHF. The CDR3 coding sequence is TGCGCCACCGGACAGGCGCCAGGTCAGCCCCAGCATTTT.

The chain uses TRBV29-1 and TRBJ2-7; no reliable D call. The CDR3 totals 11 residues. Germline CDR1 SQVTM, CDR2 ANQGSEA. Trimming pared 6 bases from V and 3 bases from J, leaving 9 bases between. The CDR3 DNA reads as TGCAGCGTGTCCACGAACTACGAGCAGTACTTC. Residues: CSVSTNYEQYF.

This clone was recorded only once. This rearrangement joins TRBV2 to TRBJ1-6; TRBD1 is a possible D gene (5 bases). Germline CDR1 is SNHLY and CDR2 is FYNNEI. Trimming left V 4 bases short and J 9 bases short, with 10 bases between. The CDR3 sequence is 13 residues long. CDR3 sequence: CASSGGTFSPLHF. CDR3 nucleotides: TGTGCCAGCAGTGGAGGGACTTTTTCACCCCTCCACTTT. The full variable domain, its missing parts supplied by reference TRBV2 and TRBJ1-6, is EPEVTQTPSHQVTQMGQEVILRCVPISNHLYFYWYRQILGQKVEFLVSFYNNEISEKSEIFDDQFSVERPDGSNFTLKIRSTKLEDSAMYFCASSGGTFSPLHFGNGTRLTVT.

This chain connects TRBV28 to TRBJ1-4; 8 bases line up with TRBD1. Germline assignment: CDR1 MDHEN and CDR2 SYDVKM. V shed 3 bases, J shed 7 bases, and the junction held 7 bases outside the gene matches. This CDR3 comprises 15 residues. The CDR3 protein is CASSFGQGKGEKLFF. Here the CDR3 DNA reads TGTGCCAGCAGTTTCGGACAGGGTAAAGGTGAAAAACTGTTTTTT. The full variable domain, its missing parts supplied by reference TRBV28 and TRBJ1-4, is DVKVTQSSRYLVKRTGEKVFLECVQDMDHENMFWYRQDPGLGLRLIYFSYDVKMKEKGDIPEGYSVSREKKERFSLILESASTNQTSMYLCASSFGQGKGEKLFFGSGTQLSVL.

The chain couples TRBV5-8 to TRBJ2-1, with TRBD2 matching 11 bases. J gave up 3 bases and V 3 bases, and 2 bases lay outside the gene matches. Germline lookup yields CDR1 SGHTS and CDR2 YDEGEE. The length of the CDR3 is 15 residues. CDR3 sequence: CASSSGTSGYNEQFF. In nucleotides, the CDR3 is TGTGCCAGCAGCTCCGGGACTAGCGGCTACAATGAGCAGTTCTTC. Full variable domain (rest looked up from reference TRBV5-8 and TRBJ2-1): EAGVTQSPTHLIKTRGQQATLRCSPISGHTSVYWYQQALGLGLQFLLWYDEGEERNRGNFPPRFSGRQFPNYSSELNVNALELEDSALYLCASSSGTSGYNEQFFGPGTRLTVL.

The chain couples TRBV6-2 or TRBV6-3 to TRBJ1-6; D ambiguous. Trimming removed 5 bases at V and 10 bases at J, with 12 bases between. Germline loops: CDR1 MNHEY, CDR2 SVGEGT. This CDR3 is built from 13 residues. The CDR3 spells CASSPTGSSPLHF. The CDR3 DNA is TGTGCCAGCAGTCCCACGGGCAGCTCACCCCTCCACTTT.

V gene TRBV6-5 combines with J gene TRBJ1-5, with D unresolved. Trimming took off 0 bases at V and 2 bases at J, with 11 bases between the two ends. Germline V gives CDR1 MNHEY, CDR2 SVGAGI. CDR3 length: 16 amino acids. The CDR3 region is CASSYSARPGNQPQHF. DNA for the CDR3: TGTGCCAGCAGTTACTCTGCCAGGCCAGGCAATCAGCCCCAGCATTTT.

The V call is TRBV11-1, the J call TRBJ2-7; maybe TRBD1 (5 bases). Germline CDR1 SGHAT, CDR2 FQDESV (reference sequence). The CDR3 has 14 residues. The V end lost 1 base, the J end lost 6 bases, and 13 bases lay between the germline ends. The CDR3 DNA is TGTGCCAGCAGCTTAGGTCAGGGATCGGCCGAGCAGTACTTC. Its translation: CASSLGQGSAEQYF.

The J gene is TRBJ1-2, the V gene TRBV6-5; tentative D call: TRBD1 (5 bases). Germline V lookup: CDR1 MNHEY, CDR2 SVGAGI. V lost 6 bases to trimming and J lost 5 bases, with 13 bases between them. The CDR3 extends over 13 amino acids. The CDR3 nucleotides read TGTGCCAGCAGCAGGGACCTCCGGTATGGCTACACCTTC. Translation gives CASSRDLRYGYTF.

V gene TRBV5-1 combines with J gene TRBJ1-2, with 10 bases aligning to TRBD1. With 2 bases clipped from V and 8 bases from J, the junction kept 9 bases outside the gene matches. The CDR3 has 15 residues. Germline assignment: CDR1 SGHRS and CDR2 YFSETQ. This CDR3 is CASSLPIGTGEGYTF. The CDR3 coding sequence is TGCGCCAGCAGCTTACCAATTGGGACAGGGGAGGGCTACACCTTC.

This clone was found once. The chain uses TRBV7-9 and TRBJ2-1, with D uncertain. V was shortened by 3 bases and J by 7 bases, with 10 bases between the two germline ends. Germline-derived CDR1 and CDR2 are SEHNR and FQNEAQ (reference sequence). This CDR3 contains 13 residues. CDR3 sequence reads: CASSFYVKNEQFF. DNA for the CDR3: TGTGCCAGCAGCTTTTACGTTAAGAATGAGCAGTTCTTC.

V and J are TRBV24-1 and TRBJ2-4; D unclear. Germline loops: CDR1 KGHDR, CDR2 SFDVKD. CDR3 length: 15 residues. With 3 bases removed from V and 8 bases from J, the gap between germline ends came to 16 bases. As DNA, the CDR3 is TGTGCCACCAGTGATCCCAAGGACCTTACAGACATTCAGTACTTC. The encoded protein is CATSDPKDLTDIQYF.

The DNA of the CDR3 is TGTGCCACCAGTGATTTTACGGGAACCACAGATACGCAGTATTTT. Translating it yields CATSDFTGTTDTQYF. This rearrangement joins TRBV24-1 to TRBJ2-3; tentatively, D is TRBD2 (5 bases). The length of the CDR3 is 15 residues. V was shortened by 1 base and J by 2 bases, with 9 bases between the two germline ends. Germline CDR1 is KGHDR and CDR2 is SFDVKD.